This TCR beta chain was retrieved from a study of blood T cells in healthy people across ages. Findings of the study overall: Roughly linear age-related decline in beta diversity appeared, significant by age approximately 43.

Regarding this clonotype: Its antigen is unidentified.

CDR3 length: 14 residues. CDR1 is SGHRS and CDR2 is YFSETQ in the germline V gene. J gave up 10 bases and V 4 bases, and 11 bases lay outside the gene matches. Primed by a sample-barcoded 5' primer and a J-beta primer mix, a second PCR proceeded for 7 to 11 cycles. TCRdb re-called the 5' RACE reads with MiXCR, one entry per CDR3 protein. The repertoire holds about 1.7 million distinct CDR3 sequences, with 28% as singletons. The sequenced material came from blood. The TCR comes from a woman between 25 and 40 years old in good health. This chain uses TRBV5-1 with TRBJ1-1; 9 nucleotides line up with TRBD1. CDR3 loop: CASSESDRGLGAFF. CDR3 sequence (DNA): TGCGCCAGCAGCGAGTCGGACAGGGGCTTAGGAGCTTTCTTT.